The 4 T cell receptor beta chains presented below share a single source sample, sequenced in a study of control samples from healthy donors and cancer patients. TCRdb's table, derived via immunoSEQ multiplex PCR, lists solely in-frame clones and lacks some. Of about 150,000 clones in the sample, about 93% were seen once. Sequencing was carried out using blood. These receptors were obtained from a middle-aged man in good health.

This clone was recorded only once. This chain joins TRBV11-2 and TRBJ2-5; D is unclear. V shed 3 bases and J shed 7 bases, with 15 bases lying between them. Germline assignment: CDR1 SGHAT and CDR2 FQNNGV. The CDR3 spans 14 residues. CDR3 residues: CASSLRSQVGTQYF. The CDR3 coding sequence is TGTGCCAGCAGCTTGAGATCCCAGGTGGGGACCCAGTACTTC.

The V and J genes are TRBV6-5 and TRBJ2-7, with TRBD2 identical over 14 bases. This CDR3 comprises 16 residues. V was pared by 2 bases and J by 7 bases, with 7 bases of the junction left unmatched. Germline CDR1 and CDR2: MNHEY and SVGAGI. For the CDR3, the DNA is TGTGCCAGCAGTTACGCCTCGGGACTAGCGGGGGAAGAGCAGTACTTC. It specifies CASSYASGLAGEEQYF.

The chain carries TRBV5-6 and TRBJ1-5; no reliable D call. Trimming took 5 bases from V and 6 from J, leaving 12 bases between them. This CDR3 is built from 13 residues. Germline CDR1 and CDR2: SGHDT and YYEEEE. Here the CDR3 reads CASSKEVSQPQHF. The CDR3 bases are TGTGCCAGCAGTAAGGAGGTTTCTCAGCCCCAGCATTTT.

The V gene is TRBV2, the J gene TRBJ2-3; D may be TRBD1 or TRBD2 (7 bases each). Trimming pared 6 bases from V and 11 bases from J, leaving 18 bases between. Germline V CDR1 and CDR2: SNHLY, FYNNEI. CDR3 length: 13 residues. The DNA of the CDR3 is TGTGCCAGCAGGGCGACAGGGAGGGGTGGGCAGTATTTT. Amino acid sequence: CASRATGRGGQYF.